This TCR beta chain was sequenced in a study of identifying expanded T cells in peripheral blood. No infections or other immune events were documented during collection. This CDR3 comprises 14 residues. CDR1 is SEHNR and CDR2 is FQNEAQ in the germline V gene (reference sequence). Trimming shortened V by 7 bases and J by 0 bases, and 12 bases separated the two germline ends. Repertoires were generated with immunoSEQ multiplex PCR, while TCRdb's copy carries only in-frame clones and drops some. The sample has just over 90,000 clones, roughly 90% seen once. About this clone itself: The antigen is unknown.

Study-wide results and limits: Variance in clone template counts between roughly two-week samples significantly increased with total template count across all healthy donors. Over two and four weeks, about 17 and 20 clones changed, versus around 1.1 between replicates.

The sequencing sample was made of blood. The sequence was collected from a person aged 18-69 years in good health. The chain combines TRBV7-9 with TRBJ1-1; D is undetermined. The DNA of the CDR3 is TGTGCCAGCACCGACTTTGAGATGAACACTGAAGCTTTCTTT. Translated: CASTDFEMNTEAFF. The entire variable domain, with the rest obtained from reference TRBV7-9 and TRBJ1-1, is as follows: DTGVSQNPRHKITKRGQNVTFRCDPISEHNRLYWYRQTLGQGPEFLTYFQNEAQLEKSRLLSDRFSAERPKGSFSTLEIQRTEQGDSAMYLCASTDFEMNTEAFFGQGTRLTVV.